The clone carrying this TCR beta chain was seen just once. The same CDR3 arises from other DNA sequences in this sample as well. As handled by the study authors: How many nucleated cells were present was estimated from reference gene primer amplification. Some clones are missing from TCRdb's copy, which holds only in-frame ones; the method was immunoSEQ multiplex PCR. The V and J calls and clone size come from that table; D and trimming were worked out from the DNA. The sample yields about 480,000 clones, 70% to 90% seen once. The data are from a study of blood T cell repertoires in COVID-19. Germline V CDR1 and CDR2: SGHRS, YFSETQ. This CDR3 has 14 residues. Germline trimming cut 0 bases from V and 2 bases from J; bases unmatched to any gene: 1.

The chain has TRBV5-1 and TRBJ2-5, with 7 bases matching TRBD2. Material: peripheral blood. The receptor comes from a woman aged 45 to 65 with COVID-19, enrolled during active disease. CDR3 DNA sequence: TGCGCCAGCAGCTTGGTGGGGGGGCAAGAGACCCAGTACTTC. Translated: CASSLVGGQETQYF. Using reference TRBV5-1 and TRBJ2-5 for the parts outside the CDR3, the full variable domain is KAGVTQTPRYLIKTRGQQVTLSCSPISGHRSVSWYQQTPGQGLQFLFEYFSETQRNKGNFPGRFSGRQFSNSRSEMNVSTLELGDSALYLCASSLVGGQETQYFGPGTRLLVL.